Listed below are T cell receptor beta chains from one sample, sequenced in a study of control samples from healthy donors and cancer patients. This table comes from immunoSEQ multiplex PCR, and its TCRdb copy is limited to in-frame clones, with some not included. The top ten hold 0.75% to 0.95% of the sample, which has around 50,000 clones, 85% to 95% seen once. The sample was PBMCs. The receptors come from a man aged 30 to 45 with colorectal cancer. Each CDR3 is given with its conserved first and last residue. A clone size is listed for some rows: how often the clone was seen (once, few, many), or a class if it is expanded.

CDR3 protein: CASSVQTNTEAFF
clone size: NA
V gene: TRBV4-3

CDR3 protein: CASSSRFQGSPRQYF
clone size: NA
V gene: TRBV7-2

CDR3 protein: CASSPGSFGTGELFF
clone size: NA
V gene: TRBV23-1

CDR3 protein: CASNPGGRYGYTF
clone size: NA
V gene: TRBV5-1

CDR3 protein: CASSLALWESGAHEQYF
clone size: NA
V gene: TRBV5-1

CDR3 protein: CASSFGLGHEQYF
clone size: NA
V gene: TRBV5-6

CDR3 protein: CASLQGNQPQHF
clone size: NA
V gene: TRBV19

CDR3 protein: CASSLEWDQPQHF
clone size: NA
V gene: TRBV11-2

CDR3 protein: CASSLRGRGQDEKLFF
clone size: NA
V gene: TRBV5-1

CDR3 protein: CASSQDRSSFYGYTF
clone size: NA
V gene: TRBV14

CDR3 protein: CASSVVPGELFF
clone size: NA
V gene: TRBV9

CDR3 protein: CASSFGLAGMNEQFF
clone size: once
V gene: TRBV7-9

CDR3 protein: CASSGTGGAYTQYF
clone size: NA
V gene: TRBV19

CDR3 protein: CASSKVGVDQPQHF
clone size: NA
V gene: TRBV19

CDR3 protein: CAWQGQGHEQYF
clone size: NA
V gene: TRBV30

CDR3 protein: CASSTQTSTDTQYF
clone size: NA
V gene: TRBV5-1

CDR3 protein: CASSEREGPQETQYF
clone size: once
V gene: TRBV9

CDR3 protein: CASADTGTGSYNEQFF
clone size: NA
V gene: TRBV10-3

CDR3 protein: CASSQGTGGRETQYF
clone size: few
V gene: TRBV4-1

CDR3 protein: CASSWTESTEAFF
clone size: NA
V gene: TRBV12-3/TRBV12-4

CDR3 protein: CSVATVVGATDTQYF
clone size: NA
V gene: TRBV29-1

CDR3 protein: CASSHDTGARPTEAFF
clone size: once
V gene: TRBV3-1/TRBV3-2

CDR3 protein: CATRQAGTGELFF
clone size: NA
V gene: TRBV24-1

CDR3 protein: CACLNGNPNYGYTF
clone size: NA
V gene: TRBV30

CDR3 protein: CASNKGSSTDTQYF
clone size: NA
V gene: TRBV11-2

CDR3 protein: CASSKQYTGELFF
clone size: NA
V gene: TRBV5-1

CDR3 protein: CASSPFSGTRSSYEQYF
clone size: NA
V gene: TRBV6-6

CDR3 protein: CASSPALAGGWNEQFF
clone size: NA
V gene: TRBV11-2

CDR3 protein: CASAGGARNSPLHF
clone size: NA
V gene: TRBV9

CDR3 protein: CASSLNRGYGYTF
clone size: NA
V gene: TRBV5-4

CDR3 protein: CASSAMESNQPQHF
clone size: NA
V gene: TRBV5-6

CDR3 protein: CASSQGWDRGGTEAFF
clone size: once
V gene: TRBV4-3

CDR3 protein: CAWSVSRQGVDGYTF
clone size: NA
V gene: TRBV30

CDR3 protein: CASSLNGGRGNTEAFF
clone size: NA
V gene: TRBV7-2

CDR3 protein: CASSLSTGHTEAFF
clone size: NA
V gene: TRBV4-3

CDR3 protein: CATSDPQGGGYTF
clone size: NA
V gene: TRBV24-1

CDR3 protein: CAIRSSGGLTNTGELFF
clone size: NA
V gene: TRBV10-3